A selection of T cell receptor beta chains follows, all from one sample in a study of blood T cell repertoires in COVID-19. Data came from immunoSEQ multiplex PCR; TCRdb stores just in-frame clones and leaves some out. The profile covers roughly 70,000 clones, with approximately 80% appearing a single time and approximately 15% taken by the ten largest. The material sequenced was peripheral blood. The receptors were gathered from a man between 60 and 70 years old with COVID-19, enrolled during active disease. The CDR3 runs from the conserved cysteine through the conserved F or W. The order of the fields is D gene, clone size, V gene, J gene, CDR3 protein, CDR3 DNA. D genes are given only for firm matches. Clone size is shown for a subset of rows, as once, few, many or a class of expanded clone.

.	.	TRBV18	TRBJ2-2	CASAGLVGTGELFF	TGTGCCAGCGCGGGGCTCGTGGGCACCGGGGAGCTGTTTTTT
TRBD2	.	TRBV7-6	TRBJ2-7	CASSPLSGGRTYEQYF	TGTGCCAGCAGTCCACTTAGCGGCGGGAGGACATACGAGCAGTACTTC
.	.	TRBV19	TRBJ2-1	CASKVYGGADNEQFF	TGTGCCAGTAAGGTTTACGGGGGAGCTGACAATGAGCAGTTCTTC
TRBD2	.	TRBV2	TRBJ2-3	CASSEGLQTDTQYF	TGTGCCAGCAGCGAGGGACTACAAACAGATACGCAGTATTTT
.	.	TRBV5-1	TRBJ1-2	CASSLGGLGNYGYTF	TGCGCCAGCAGCTTGGGAGGGTTGGGCAACTATGGCTACACCTTC
.	.	TRBV20-1	TRBJ1-1	CSASPGQGLSEAFF	TGCAGTGCTAGTCCGGGACAAGGTCTTAGTGAAGCTTTCTTT
TRBD2	.	TRBV15	TRBJ2-1	CATSSDVWTSSYNEQFF	TGTGCCACCAGCAGCGACGTTTGGACTAGCTCCTACAATGAGCAGTTCTTC
TRBD1	.	TRBV7-2	TRBJ1-2	CASSPHPGQPYGYTF	TGTGCCAGCAGCCCCCACCCGGGACAGCCCTATGGCTACACCTTC
TRBD1	.	TRBV29-1	TRBJ1-5	CSAGTGDQPQHF	TGCAGCGCCGGGACAGGGGATCAGCCCCAGCATTTT
.	.	TRBV27	TRBJ2-7	CASSLAEYSYEQYF	TGTGCCAGCAGTTTGGCGGAGTACTCCTACGAGCAGTACTTC
.	.	TRBV6-5	TRBJ1-2	CASRGRLGYYGYTF	TGTGCCAGCAGGGGGAGACTGGGGTACTATGGCTACACCTTC
TRBD2	.	TRBV6-5	TRBJ2-3	CASRHSGGAKDTQYF	TGTGCCAGCAGGCATAGCGGGGGGGCCAAAGATACGCAGTATTTT
.	.	TRBV6-1	TRBJ2-7	CASSEVNRAYEQYF	TGTGCCAGCAGTGAAGTGAACAGGGCATACGAGCAGTACTTC
TRBD1	.	TRBV5-1	TRBJ1-1	CASSSDPGGTEAFF	TGCGCCAGCAGCTCGGACCCAGGGGGCACTGAAGCTTTCTTT
.	.	TRBV6-5	TRBJ1-1	CASRRGGTDTEAFF	TGTGCCAGCAGACGAGGGGGTACGGACACTGAAGCTTTCTTT
TRBD2	.	TRBV6-2/TRBV6-3	TRBJ2-1	CASSYSSGGIYNEQFF	TGTGCCAGCAGTTACTCCAGCGGGGGGATATACAATGAGCAGTTCTTC
TRBD1	.	TRBV19	TRBJ1-2	CASSNRGGGYTF	TGTGCCAGTAGCAACAGGGGCGGGGGCTACACCTTC
TRBD2	.	TRBV7-9	TRBJ2-5	CASSSSRGGEETQYF	TGTGCCAGCAGCTCCTCGCGGGGGGGGGAAGAGACCCAGTACTTC
.	few	TRBV7-6	TRBJ2-7	CASSSGQTYEQYF	TGTGCCAGCAGCTCCGGACAGACCTACGAGCAGTACTTC
TRBD1	.	TRBV6-2/TRBV6-3	TRBJ1-4	CASSYPNPGTAKEKLFF	TGTGCCAGCAGTTACCCGAATCCCGGGACAGCTAAGGAAAAACTGTTTTTT
TRBD1	once	TRBV19	TRBJ2-7	CASSTIQGASYEQYF	TGTGCCAGTAGTACAATACAGGGGGCGAGCTACGAGCAGTACTTC
.	.	TRBV2	TRBJ2-7	CASSELAGVNEQYF	TGTGCCAGCAGTGAATTGGCAGGGGTAAACGAGCAGTACTTC
.	.	TRBV5-1	TRBJ2-7	CASRQNYEQYF	TGCGCCAGCAGACAAAACTACGAGCAGTACTTC
.	few	TRBV21-1	TRBJ2-7	CASPSGRGRGSYEQYF	TGTGCCAGCCCTAGTGGGCGAGGGAGGGGGTCCTACGAGCAGTACTTC
.	.	TRBV6-5	TRBJ1-2	CASTRAGFYGYTF	TGTGCCAGCACCCGGGCAGGGTTTTATGGCTACACCTTC
TRBD1	few	TRBV6-6	TRBJ1-2	CASSVRTGASGYTF	TGTGCCAGCAGTGTCCGGACAGGGGCCTCTGGCTACACCTTC
TRBD2	.	TRBV4-2	TRBJ2-7	CASSPREGNEQYF	TGTGCCAGCAGCCCCCGGGAGGGGAACGAGCAGTACTTC
.	.	TRBV11-3	TRBJ2-7	CASSLDPQFYEQYF	TGTGCCAGCAGCTTAGATCCTCAGTTCTACGAGCAGTACTTC
.	.	TRBV2	TRBJ1-4	CASSEEDTLNEKLFF	TGTGCCAGCAGTGAAGAGGACACACTTAATGAAAAACTGTTTTTT
TRBD2	.	TRBV15	TRBJ2-7	CATSGRLAGELYEQYF	TGTGCCACCAGCGGACGACTAGCGGGAGAGTTGTACGAGCAGTACTTC
.	.	TRBV9	TRBJ1-6	CASSVEGRGSPLHF	TGTGCCAGCAGCGTAGAGGGTCGAGGGTCACCCCTCCACTTT
TRBD1	.	TRBV6-5	TRBJ2-1	CASSLSGQGLNEQFF	TGTGCCAGCTCTCTCTCCGGACAGGGACTCAATGAGCAGTTCTTC
TRBD1	.	TRBV2	TRBJ1-6	CASSAIQDRTPLHF	TGTGCCAGCAGTGCTATTCAGGACAGGACACCCCTCCACTTT
TRBD2	.	TRBV30	TRBJ2-7	CACTPGLVYEQYF	TGTGCCTGCACCCCGGGACTAGTGTACGAGCAGTACTTC
TRBD2	.	TRBV5-1	TRBJ2-2	CASSFSSGYTGELFF	TGCGCCAGCAGCTTCTCTAGCGGGTACACCGGGGAGCTGTTTTTT
.	many	TRBV30	TRBJ1-1	CAWSVQVNTEAFF	TGTGCCTGGAGTGTACAAGTAAACACTGAAGCTTTCTTT
TRBD2	.	TRBV19	TRBJ2-1	CASSLGLGNEQFF	TGTGCCAGTAGTTTGGGACTAGGCAATGAGCAGTTCTTC
TRBD2	.	TRBV18	TRBJ2-5	CASSPGLAGEGETQYF	TGTGCCAGCTCACCCGGACTAGCGGGAGAGGGAGAGACCCAGTACTTC
TRBD2	.	TRBV12-5	TRBJ2-5	CASAPSGGAGTQYF	TGTGCTAGTGCCCCTAGCGGGGGGGCTGGGACCCAGTACTTC
TRBD2	once	TRBV11-2	TRBJ2-5	CASSLGAGREILETQYF	TGTGCCAGCAGCTTAGGGGCGGGGCGGGAGATCTTAGAGACCCAGTACTTC
TRBD1	.	TRBV19	TRBJ1-6	CASSMTGAGSPLHF	TGTGCCAGTAGTATGACAGGGGCGGGCTCACCCCTCCACTTT
.	few	TRBV13	TRBJ2-1	CASSLGRSGKNNEQFF	TGTGCCAGCAGCTTAGGCCGTAGCGGCAAAAACAATGAGCAGTTCTTC
TRBD2	.	TRBV5-6	TRBJ2-2	CASSLEASGRAAGELFF	TGTGCCAGCAGCTTGGAGGCTAGCGGGAGGGCCGCCGGGGAGCTGTTTTTT
.	.	TRBV9	TRBJ2-7	CASSAGGRGLEQYF	TGTGCCAGCAGCGCGGGAGGCAGGGGGCTCGAGCAGTACTTC